This record concerns one T cell receptor (beta chain) sequence. These data are taken from a study of blood T cell repertoires in COVID-19. On the study more broadly: Researchers got acute and convalescent COVID-19 samples from the United States, Italy and Spain. PBMCs, B-cell-depleted T cells, or T cells provided the cDNA or gDNA that made up the material.

How the authors handled the data: Amplification of reference gene primers was used by the study to estimate nucleated cell counts. Clones were sequenced by immunoSEQ multiplex PCR, and TCRdb holds only the in-frame ones, with some missing. V, J and clone size are those of that table, while D and trimming were read from the DNA. This sample has a few hundred thousand clones, with approximately 90% found just once. The sequencing input was peripheral blood. This TCR was recovered from a woman in her 50s who had recovered from COVID-19.

The CDR3 DNA reads as TGTGCCAGCAGCCAGACAAGTCTACGTGAGGAGCAGTACTTC. This codes for CASSQTSLREEQYF. V is TRBV11-2 and J is TRBJ2-7; D unclear. The V gene's germline CDR1 is SGHAT and CDR2 FQNNGV. Trimming took 5 bases from V and 7 from J, leaving 18 bases between them. The CDR3 length is 14 residues.